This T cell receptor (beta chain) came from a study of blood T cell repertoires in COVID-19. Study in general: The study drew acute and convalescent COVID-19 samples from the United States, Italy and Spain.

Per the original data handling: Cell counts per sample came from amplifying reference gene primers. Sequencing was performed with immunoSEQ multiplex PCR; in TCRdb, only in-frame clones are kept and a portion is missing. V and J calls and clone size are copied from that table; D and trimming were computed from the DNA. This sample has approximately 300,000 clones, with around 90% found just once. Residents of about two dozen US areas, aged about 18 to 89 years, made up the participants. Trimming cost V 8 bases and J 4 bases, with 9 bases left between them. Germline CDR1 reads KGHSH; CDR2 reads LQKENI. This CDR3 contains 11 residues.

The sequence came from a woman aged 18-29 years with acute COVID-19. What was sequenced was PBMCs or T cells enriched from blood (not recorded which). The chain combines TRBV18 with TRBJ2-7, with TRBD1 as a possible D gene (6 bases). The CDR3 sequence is CASRTEYEQYF. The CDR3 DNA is TGTGCCAGCCGGACAGAGTACGAGCAGTACTTC.